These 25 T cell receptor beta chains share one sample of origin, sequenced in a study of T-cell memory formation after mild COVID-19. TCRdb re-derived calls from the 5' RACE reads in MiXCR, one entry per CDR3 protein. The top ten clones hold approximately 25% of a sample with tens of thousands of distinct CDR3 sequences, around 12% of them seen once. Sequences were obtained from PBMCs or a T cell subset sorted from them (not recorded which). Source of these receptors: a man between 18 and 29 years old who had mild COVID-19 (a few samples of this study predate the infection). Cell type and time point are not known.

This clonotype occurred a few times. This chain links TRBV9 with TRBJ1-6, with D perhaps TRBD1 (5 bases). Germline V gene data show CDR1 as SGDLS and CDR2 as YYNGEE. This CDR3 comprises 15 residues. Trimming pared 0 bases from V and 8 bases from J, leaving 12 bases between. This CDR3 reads CASSVEGRRDSPLHF. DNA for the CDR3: TGTGCCAGCAGCGTAGAGGGGAGGAGGGATTCACCCCTCCACTTT.

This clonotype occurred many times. CDR3 nucleotides: TGTGCCAGCAGTGCACCCGTCCTGGAGACCCAGTACTTC. Translation: CASSAPVLETQYF. This chain connects TRBV7-2 to TRBJ2-5; D gene unclear. The germline gives CDR1 SGHTA, CDR2 FQGNSA. The ends were cut back, 6 bases at V and 5 bases at J, with 13 bases in the middle. The CDR3 is 13 residues long.

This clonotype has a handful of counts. DNA for the CDR3: TGCGCCAGCAGCTTACAGGGGGGGAACACTGAAGCTTTCTTT. Amino acids: CASSLQGGNTEAFF. This sequence joins TRBV5-1 and TRBJ1-1; 8 positions agree with TRBD1. Germline V gene sequence: CDR1 SGHRS, CDR2 YFSETQ. V shed 2 bases and J 1 base; nucleotides not matched to a gene: 1. The CDR3 consists of 14 residues. The entire variable domain, with the rest obtained from reference TRBV5-1 and TRBJ1-1, is as follows: KAGVTQTPRYLIKTRGQQVTLSCSPISGHRSVSWYQQTPGQGLQFLFEYFSETQRNKGNFPGRFSGRQFSNSRSEMNVSTLELGDSALYLCASSLQGGNTEAFFGQGTRLTVV.

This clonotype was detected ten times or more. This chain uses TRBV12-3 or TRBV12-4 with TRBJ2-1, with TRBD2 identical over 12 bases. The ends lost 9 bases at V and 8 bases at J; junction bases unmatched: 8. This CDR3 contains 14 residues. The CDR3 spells CASQLAGGRDEQFF. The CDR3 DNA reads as TGTGCCAGTCAGCTAGCGGGGGGGCGGGATGAGCAGTTCTTC.

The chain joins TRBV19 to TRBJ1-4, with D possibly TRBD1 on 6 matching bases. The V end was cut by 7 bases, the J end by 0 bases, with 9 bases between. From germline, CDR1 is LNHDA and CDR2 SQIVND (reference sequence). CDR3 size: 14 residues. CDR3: CASTEGATNEKLFF. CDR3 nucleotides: TGTGCCAGTACCGAGGGGGCAACTAATGAAAAACTGTTTTTT.

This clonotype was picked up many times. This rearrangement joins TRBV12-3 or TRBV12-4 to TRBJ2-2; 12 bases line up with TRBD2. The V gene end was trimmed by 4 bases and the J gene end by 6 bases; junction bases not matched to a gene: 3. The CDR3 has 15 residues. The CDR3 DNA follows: TGTGCCAGCAGTTGGACTAGCGGGGTAGCCGGGGAGCTGTTTTTT. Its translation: CASSWTSGVAGELFF.

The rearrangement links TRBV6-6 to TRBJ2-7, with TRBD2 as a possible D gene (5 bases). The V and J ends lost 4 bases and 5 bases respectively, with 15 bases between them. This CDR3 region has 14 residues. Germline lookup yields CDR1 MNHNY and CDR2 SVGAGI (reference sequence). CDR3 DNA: TGTGCCAGCAGTTCTGAACCTTTCGGGGACGAGCAGTACGTC. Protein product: CASSSEPFGDEQYV.

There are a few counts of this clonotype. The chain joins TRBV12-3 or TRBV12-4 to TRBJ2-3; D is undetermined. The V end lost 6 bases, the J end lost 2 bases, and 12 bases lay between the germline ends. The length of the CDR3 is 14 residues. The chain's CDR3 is CASSTYVDTDTQYF. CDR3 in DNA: TGTGCCAGCAGCACCTATGTGGACACAGATACGCAGTATTTT.

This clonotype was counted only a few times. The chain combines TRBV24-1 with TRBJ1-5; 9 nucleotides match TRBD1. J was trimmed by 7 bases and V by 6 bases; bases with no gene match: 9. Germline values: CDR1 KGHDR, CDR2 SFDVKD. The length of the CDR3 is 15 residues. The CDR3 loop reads CATSSGTGIWQPQHF. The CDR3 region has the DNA TGTGCCACCAGTTCGGGGACAGGGATTTGGCAGCCCCAGCATTTT.

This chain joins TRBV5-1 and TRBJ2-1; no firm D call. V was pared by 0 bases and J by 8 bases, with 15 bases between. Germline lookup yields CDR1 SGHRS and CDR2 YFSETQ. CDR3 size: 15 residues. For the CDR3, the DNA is TGCGCCAGCAGCTTGGCCCCTGGACGAGGAGATGAGCAGTTCTTC. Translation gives CASSLAPGRGDEQFF.

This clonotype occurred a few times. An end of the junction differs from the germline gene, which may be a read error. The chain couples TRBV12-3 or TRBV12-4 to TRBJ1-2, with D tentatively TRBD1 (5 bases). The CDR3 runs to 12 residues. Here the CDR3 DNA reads TGTGCCAGCAGTGCCGGGACTCGACGACACCTATTC. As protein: CASSAGTRRHLF.

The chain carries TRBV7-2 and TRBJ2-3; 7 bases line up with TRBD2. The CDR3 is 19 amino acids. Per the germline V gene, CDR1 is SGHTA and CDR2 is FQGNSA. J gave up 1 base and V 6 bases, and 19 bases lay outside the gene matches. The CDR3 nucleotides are TGTGCCAGCAGTTCGTCGCGGCTAGCGGCCCCGAGGGGCACAGATACGCAGTATTTT. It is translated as CASSSSRLAAPRGTDTQYF.

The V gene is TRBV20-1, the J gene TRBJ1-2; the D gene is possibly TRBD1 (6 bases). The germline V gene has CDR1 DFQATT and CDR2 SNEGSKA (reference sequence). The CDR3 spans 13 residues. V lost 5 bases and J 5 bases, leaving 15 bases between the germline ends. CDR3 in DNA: TGCAGTGCTTCGGGGGGAAGGGGGTATGGCTACACCTTC. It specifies CSASGGRGYGYTF.

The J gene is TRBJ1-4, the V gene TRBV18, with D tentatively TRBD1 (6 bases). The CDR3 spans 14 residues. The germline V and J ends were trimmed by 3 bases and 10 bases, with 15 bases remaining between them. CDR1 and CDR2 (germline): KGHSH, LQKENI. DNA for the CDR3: TGTGCCAGCTCACCGGGACACCGGTGGAGAAAACTGTTTTTT. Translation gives CASSPGHRWRKLFF.

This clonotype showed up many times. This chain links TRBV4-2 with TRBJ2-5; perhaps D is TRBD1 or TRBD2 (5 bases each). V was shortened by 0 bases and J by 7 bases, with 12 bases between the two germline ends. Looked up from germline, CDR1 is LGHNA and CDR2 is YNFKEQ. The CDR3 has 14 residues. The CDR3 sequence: CASSQDPGPGTQYF. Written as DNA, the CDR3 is TGTGCCAGCAGCCAAGATCCGGGGCCTGGGACCCAGTACTTC.

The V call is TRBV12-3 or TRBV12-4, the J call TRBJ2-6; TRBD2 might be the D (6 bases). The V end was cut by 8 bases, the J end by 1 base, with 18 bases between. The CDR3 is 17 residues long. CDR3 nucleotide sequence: TGTGCCAGCGGCGGCGGGGTTCGGAGGTCTGGGGCCAACGTCCTGACTTTC. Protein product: CASGGGVRRSGANVLTF.

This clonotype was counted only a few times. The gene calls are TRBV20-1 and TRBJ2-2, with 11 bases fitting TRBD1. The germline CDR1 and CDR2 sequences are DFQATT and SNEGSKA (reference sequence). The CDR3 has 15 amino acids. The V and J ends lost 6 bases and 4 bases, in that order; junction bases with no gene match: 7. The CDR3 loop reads CSAPDRGRGTGELFF. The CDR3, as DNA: TGCAGTGCCCCGGACAGGGGGCGAGGCACCGGGGAGCTGTTTTTT.

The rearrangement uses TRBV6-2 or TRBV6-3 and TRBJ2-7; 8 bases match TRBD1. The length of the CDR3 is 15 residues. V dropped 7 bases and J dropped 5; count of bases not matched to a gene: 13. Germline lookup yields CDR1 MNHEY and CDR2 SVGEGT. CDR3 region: CASTRTGPPSDEQYF. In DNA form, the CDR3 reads TGTGCCAGCACCCGGACAGGGCCCCCTTCTGACGAGCAGTACTTC.

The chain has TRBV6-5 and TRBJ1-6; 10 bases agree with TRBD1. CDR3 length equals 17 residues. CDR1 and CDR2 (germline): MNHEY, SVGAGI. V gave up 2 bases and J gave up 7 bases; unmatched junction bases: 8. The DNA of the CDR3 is TGTGCCAGCAGTTACCCCCGGACAGGGGGGATGAATTCACCCCTCCACTTT. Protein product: CASSYPRTGGMNSPLHF.

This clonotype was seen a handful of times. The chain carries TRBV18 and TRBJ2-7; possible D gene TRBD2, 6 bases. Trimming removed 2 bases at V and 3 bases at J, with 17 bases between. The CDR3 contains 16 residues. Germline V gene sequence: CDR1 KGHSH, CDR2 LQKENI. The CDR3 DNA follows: TGTGCCAGCTCACCATCGCTAGGGCAGGGAGGCTACGAGCAGTACTTC. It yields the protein CASSPSLGQGGYEQYF. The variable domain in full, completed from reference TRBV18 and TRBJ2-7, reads NAGVMQNPRHLVRRRGQEARLRCSPMKGHSHVYWYRQLPEEGLKFMVYLQKENIIDESGMPKERFSAEFPKEGPSILRIQQVVRGDSAAYFCASSPSLGQGGYEQYFGPGTRLTVT.

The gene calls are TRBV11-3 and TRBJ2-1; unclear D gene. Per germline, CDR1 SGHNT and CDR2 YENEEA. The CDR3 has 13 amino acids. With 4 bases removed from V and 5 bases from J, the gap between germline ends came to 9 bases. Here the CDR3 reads CASSSQNNNEQFF. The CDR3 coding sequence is TGTGCCAGCAGCTCCCAGAACAACAATGAGCAGTTCTTC.

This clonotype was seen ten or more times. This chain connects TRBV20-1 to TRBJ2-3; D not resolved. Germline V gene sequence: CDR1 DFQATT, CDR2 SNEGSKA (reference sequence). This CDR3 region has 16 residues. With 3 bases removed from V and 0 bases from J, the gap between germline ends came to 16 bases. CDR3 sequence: CSASVRALTSTDTQYF. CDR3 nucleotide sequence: TGCAGTGCTAGTGTCCGGGCCCTCACTAGCACAGATACGCAGTATTTT.

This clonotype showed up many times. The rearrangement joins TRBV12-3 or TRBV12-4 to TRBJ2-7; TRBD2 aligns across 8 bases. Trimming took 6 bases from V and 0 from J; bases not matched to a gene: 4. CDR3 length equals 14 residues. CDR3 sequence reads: CASSLTSGSYEQYF. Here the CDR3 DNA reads TGTGCCAGCAGCCTTACTAGCGGCTCCTACGAGCAGTACTTC.

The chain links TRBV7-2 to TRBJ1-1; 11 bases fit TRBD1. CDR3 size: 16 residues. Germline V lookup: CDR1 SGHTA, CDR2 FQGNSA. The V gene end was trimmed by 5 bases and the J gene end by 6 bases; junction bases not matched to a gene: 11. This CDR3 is CASSADPLGQGAEAFF. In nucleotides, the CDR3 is TGTGCCAGCAGCGCCGACCCCCTGGGACAGGGGGCTGAAGCTTTCTTT.

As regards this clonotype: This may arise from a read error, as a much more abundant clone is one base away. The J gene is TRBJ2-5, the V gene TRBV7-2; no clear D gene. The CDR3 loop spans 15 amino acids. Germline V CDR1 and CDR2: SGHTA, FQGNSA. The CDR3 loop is CGSSLAVLGSGTQYF. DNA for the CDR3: TGTGGCAGCAGCTTAGCTGTGTTAGGTAGTGGGACCCAGTACTTC.